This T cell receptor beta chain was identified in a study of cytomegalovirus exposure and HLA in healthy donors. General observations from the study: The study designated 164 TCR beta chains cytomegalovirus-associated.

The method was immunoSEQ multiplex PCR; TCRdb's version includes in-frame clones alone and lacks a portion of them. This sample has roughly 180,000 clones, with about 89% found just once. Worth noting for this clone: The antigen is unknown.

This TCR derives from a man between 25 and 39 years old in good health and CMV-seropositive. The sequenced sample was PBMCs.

The CDR3 region has the DNA TGCGCCAGCAGTATAGGGGGCACAGATACGCAGTATTTT. Its protein is CASSIGGTDTQYF. The chain uses TRBV5-1 and TRBJ2-3, with D possibly being TRBD1 (5 bases). Trimming pared 5 bases from V and 1 base from J, leaving 8 bases between. The CDR3 covers 13 residues. In germline, CDR1 is SGHRS, CDR2 YFSETQ. The full variable domain, rest sourced from reference TRBV5-1 and TRBJ2-3, is KAGVTQTPRYLIKTRGQQVTLSCSPISGHRSVSWYQQTPGQGLQFLFEYFSETQRNKGNFPGRFSGRQFSNSRSEMNVSTLELGDSALYLCASSIGGTDTQYFGPGTRLTVL.